This T cell receptor (beta chain) appears in the sequencing data of a study of CD8+ T cells in alopecia areata. Sequencing relied on a cDNA template that was reverse transcribed from extracted RNA. Some clones are missing from TCRdb's copy, which holds only in-frame ones; the method was immunoSEQ multiplex PCR. The table shows roughly 150,000 clones, with approximately 45% occurring only once. The V and J ends lost 1 base and 8 bases, in that order; junction bases with no gene match: 11. Per the germline V gene, CDR1 is MGHRA and CDR2 is YSYEKL. CDR3 length: 17 amino acids. The sequenced sample consisted of CD4+ T cells sorted from blood. V usage is TRBV4-1 and J usage is TRBJ2-1; TRBD2 aligns across 10 bases. The receptor was derived from a human donor with alopecia areata. The DNA of the CDR3 is TGCGCCAGCAGCCAAGTCGATATGGGACTAGCGACCCATGAGCAGTTCTTC. As protein: CASSQVDMGLATHEQFF.